The 18 T cell receptor beta chains given below trace back to one sample, sequenced in a study of T-cell memory formation after mild COVID-19. MiXCR was run by TCRdb on the 5' RACE reads, yielding one entry per CDR3 protein. Of roughly 130,000 distinct CDR3 sequences in the sample, 5% to 6.5% were seen once. The specimen sequenced was PBMCs or a T cell subset sorted from them (not recorded which). The receptors shown here come from an adult woman who had mild COVID-19 (a few samples of this study predate the infection). Cell type and time point are not known.

Only a few counts were recorded for this clonotype. The rearrangement links TRBV5-4 to TRBJ2-1, with 10 bases that match TRBD2. The V gene's germline CDR1 is SGHNT and CDR2 YYREEE (reference sequence). Trimming cost V 0 bases and J 7 bases; bases outside gene matches: 4. There are 15 residues in the CDR3. DNA for the CDR3: TGTGCCAGCAGCTTGGCTAGCGGGAGTAATAATGAGCAGTTCTTC. Protein: CASSLASGSNNEQFF.

This clonotype showed up just a few times. This chain uses TRBV4-3 with TRBJ2-5, with a tentative D call TRBD2 (7 bases). V lost 4 bases and J 1 base, leaving 19 bases between the germline ends. Germline lookup yields CDR1 LGHNA and CDR2 YSLEER. The length of the CDR3 is 17 residues. CDR3 loop: CASSRGRGTGFQETQYF. CDR3 DNA sequence: TGCGCCAGCAGCCGAGGGAGGGGGACCGGTTTCCAAGAGACCCAGTACTTC.

There are many counts of this clonotype. V usage is TRBV4-2 and J usage is TRBJ1-2; no firm D call. Trimming took off 0 bases at V and 4 bases at J, with 6 bases between the two ends. Germline V gene sequence: CDR1 LGHNA, CDR2 YNFKEQ. This CDR3 has 13 residues. The CDR3 DNA reads as TGTGCCAGCAGCCAAGAAAGGATCTATGGCTACACCTTC. Amino acids: CASSQERIYGYTF.

The chain has TRBV6-5 and TRBJ1-2, with D unclear. Germline V CDR1 and CDR2: MNHEY, SVGAGI. Between the trimmed V and J ends, which lost 0 bases and 2 bases, there was a span of 7 bases. This CDR3 region has 14 residues. The CDR3 coding sequence is TGTGCCAGCAGTTACTCGCCAGGAAACTATGGCTACACCTTC. It yields the protein CASSYSPGNYGYTF.

The chain recombines TRBV20-1 with TRBJ2-7, with TRBD1 matching over 7 bases. With V trimmed by 7 bases and J by 5 bases, 8 bases remained unmatched. CDR1 and CDR2 from the germline V gene are DFQATT and SNEGSKA (reference sequence). The CDR3 covers 12 residues. CDR3 region: CSDKDRVHEQYF. The DNA of the CDR3 is TGCAGTGATAAAGACAGGGTCCACGAGCAGTACTTC.

Only a few counts were recorded for this clonotype. The chain links TRBV24-1 to TRBJ2-2; perhaps TRBD2 as D (7 bases). The V gene's germline CDR1 is KGHDR and CDR2 SFDVKD. This CDR3 is built from 16 residues. Trimming stripped 3 bases from V and 5 bases from J, with 15 bases between. DNA for the CDR3: TGTGCCACCAGTGATGCCGGGGGGCTAGCAACCGGGGAGCTGTTTTTT. Translating it yields CATSDAGGLATGELFF.

The table lists this clonotype with a few counts. This chain connects TRBV5-1 to TRBJ1-1; possibly TRBD1 for D (5 bases). Germline V gene lookup returns CDR1 SGHRS and CDR2 YFSETQ. The CDR3 sequence is 14 residues long. With 2 bases removed from V and 5 bases from J, the gap between germline ends came to 13 bases. CDR3 protein: CASSFRSAGTEAFF. CDR3 sequence (DNA): TGCGCCAGCAGCTTTCGGTCGGCAGGGACTGAAGCTTTCTTT.

This clonotype was recorded many times. The chain recombines TRBV12-3 or TRBV12-4 with TRBJ2-5, with 12 bases lining up with TRBD2. The CDR3 has 21 residues. Trimming took 4 bases from V and 3 from J; bases not matched to a gene: 21. The CDR3 DNA sequence: TGTGCCAGCAGTTCTGCCCTGCGATCTAGCGGGAGGGCCCGTGGTAAAGAGACCCAGTACTTC. Its translation: CASSSALRSSGRARGKETQYF.

This clonotype was seen ten or more times. This chain uses TRBV29-1 with TRBJ2-7, with D maybe TRBD2 (6 bases). Per the germline V gene, CDR1 is SQVTM and CDR2 is ANQGSEA. This CDR3 has 13 residues. The V and J ends lost 3 bases and 0 bases respectively, with 9 bases between them. The CDR3 region has the DNA TGCAGCGTTGACGACGGGGGCTCCTACGAGCAGTACTTC. It is translated as CSVDDGGSYEQYF.

This clonotype turned up a few times. The chain is built from TRBV4-3 and TRBJ1-6; 10 bases agree with TRBD1. V shed 4 bases, J shed 10 bases, and the junction held 10 bases outside the gene matches. Looked up from germline, CDR1 is LGHNA and CDR2 is YSLEER. The CDR3 is made up of 16 amino acids. The CDR3 loop reads CASSPRAGTGVSPLHF. CDR3 bases: TGCGCCAGCAGCCCACGGGCAGGGACAGGGGTATCACCCCTCCACTTT.

The sample holds many counts of this clonotype. The CDR3 bases are TGTGCCAGCAGCTTAACTAGGAACACTGAAGCTTTCTTT. Protein sequence: CASSLTRNTEAFF. The rearrangement uses TRBV7-3 and TRBJ1-1, with D hard to call. Germline V gene data show CDR1 as SGHTA and CDR2 as FQGTGA. Between the trimmed V and J ends, which lost 0 bases and 1 base, there was a span of 3 bases. This CDR3 spans 13 amino acids.

This clonotype turned up a few times. V gene TRBV24-1 combines with J gene TRBJ2-2; 12 bases line up with TRBD1. CDR3 length: 19 amino acids. V gave up 3 bases and J gave up 4 bases; unmatched junction bases: 11. The germline V gene encodes CDR1 KGHDR and CDR2 SFDVKD. CDR3 loop: CATSDPTGTGGFVTGELFF. CDR3 nucleotide sequence: TGTGCCACCAGTGATCCCACCGGGACAGGGGGCTTCGTCACCGGGGAGCTGTTTTTT.

The chain combines TRBV11-2 with TRBJ2-2, with no clear D. Germline V CDR1 and CDR2: SGHAT, FQNNGV. V was clipped by 5 bases and J by 4 bases, with 8 bases between them. This CDR3 region has 13 residues. The CDR3 loop is CASSQSGTGELFF. CDR3 nucleotide sequence: TGTGCCAGCAGCCAATCGGGCACCGGGGAGCTGTTTTTT.

This clonotype appeared a few times. This sequence joins TRBV6-6 and TRBJ2-2, with 9 bases fitting TRBD1. The CDR3 length is 16 residues. Germline V lookup: CDR1 MNHNY, CDR2 SVGAGI (reference sequence). V lost 5 bases to trimming and J lost 2 bases; unmatched junction nucleotides: 6. The CDR3, as DNA: TGTGCCAGCAGTGACAAACAGGGGGCTAACACCGGGGAGCTGTTTTTT. It encodes CASSDKQGANTGELFF.

The rearrangement joins TRBV6-5 to TRBJ1-4; TRBD1 aligns across 8 bases. V was pared by 6 bases and J by 7 bases, with 10 bases of the junction left unmatched. The germline V gene encodes CDR1 MNHEY and CDR2 SVGAGI. The length of the CDR3 is 15 residues. The CDR3 region is CASRAGQGGREKLFF. The DNA for the CDR3 is TGTGCCAGCAGGGCCGGACAGGGAGGGCGTGAAAAACTGTTTTTT.

This clonotype was counted between two and nine times. The V and J genes are TRBV10-2 and TRBJ1-2, with a weak D call TRBD1 (5 bases). CDR1 and CDR2 from the germline V gene are WSHSY and SAAADI. V lost 3 bases and J lost 4, with 12 bases in between. The CDR3 covers 14 residues. The CDR3 DNA reads TGCGCCAGCAGTGAAAAGGGGATCGGCTATGGCTACACCTTC. Translation gives CASSEKGIGYGYTF.

The J gene is TRBJ2-5, the V gene TRBV5-1; either TRBD1 or TRBD2 may fit D (5 bases each). This CDR3 spans 13 amino acids. V lost 5 bases and J 7 bases, leaving 15 bases between the germline ends. Germline V gives CDR1 SGHRS, CDR2 YFSETQ. For the CDR3, the DNA is TGCGCCAGCAGTAGCCCGGGACCCGGGACCCAGTACTTC. As protein: CASSSPGPGTQYF.

This clonotype has at least ten counts. The chain has TRBV7-3 and TRBJ2-1, with 8 bases lining up with TRBD2. The germline V gene encodes CDR1 SGHTA and CDR2 FQGTGA. The V segment lost 2 bases and the J segment 9 bases; nucleotides outside the gene matches: 6. This CDR3 region has 14 residues. This CDR3 reads CASSLGGLAGEQFF. In DNA form, the CDR3 reads TGTGCCAGCAGCTTAGGAGGACTAGCTGGTGAGCAGTTCTTC.